This T cell receptor (beta chain) is drawn from a study of CD8+ T cells in alopecia areata. Overall study results and limits: During tofacitinib treatment, many expanded lesional clones remained in scalp and blood. Whether baseline CD8+ expansion is linked to response remains uncertain, given a single nonresponder.

This clone was counted between two and nine times. The antigen is undetermined. J was trimmed by 6 bases and V by 6 bases; bases with no gene match: 7. The CDR3 has 14 amino acids. CDR1 and CDR2 from the germline V gene are MNHEY and SVGAGI. RNA extraction and reverse transcription yielded cDNA as sequencing template. Profiled with immunoSEQ multiplex PCR; TCRdb holds only in-frame clones, not every one. The sample shows 110,000 or so clones, 56% of them seen only once. Treatment specified: oral pan-JAK inhibitor, 5-10 mg twice daily. The clonotype was recovered from a human donor with alopecia areata. The rearrangement joins TRBV6-5 to TRBJ1-2; 10 bases fit TRBD1. Sequenced here: CD4+ T cells sorted from blood, sampled at week 24, from a patient treated with tofacitinib. The CDR3 DNA reads TGTGCCAGCAGGCCGACAGGGGGCACAGATGGCTACACCTTC. Encoded protein: CASRPTGGTDGYTF.